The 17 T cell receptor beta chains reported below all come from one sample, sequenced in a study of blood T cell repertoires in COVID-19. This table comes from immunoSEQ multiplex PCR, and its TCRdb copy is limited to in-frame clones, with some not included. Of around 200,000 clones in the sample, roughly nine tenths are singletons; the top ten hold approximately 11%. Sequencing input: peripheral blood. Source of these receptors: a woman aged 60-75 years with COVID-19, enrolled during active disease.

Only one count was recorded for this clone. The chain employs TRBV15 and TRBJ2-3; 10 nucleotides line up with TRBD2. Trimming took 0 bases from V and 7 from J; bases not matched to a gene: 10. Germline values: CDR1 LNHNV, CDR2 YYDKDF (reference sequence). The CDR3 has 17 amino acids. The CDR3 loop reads CATSREVTAGGLNTQYF. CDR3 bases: TGTGCCACCAGCAGAGAAGTTACAGCGGGAGGGTTGAATACGCAGTATTTT.

The chain's CDR3 is CASSLEVNTEAFF. CDR3 nucleotides: TGTGCCAGCAGTCTCGAGGTGAACACTGAAGCTTTCTTT. The chain recombines TRBV7-9 with TRBJ1-1; unclear D gene. The CDR3 contains 13 residues. Germline V gene sequence: CDR1 SEHNR, CDR2 FQNEAQ (reference sequence). Trimming took 6 bases from V and 0 from J, leaving 8 bases between them.

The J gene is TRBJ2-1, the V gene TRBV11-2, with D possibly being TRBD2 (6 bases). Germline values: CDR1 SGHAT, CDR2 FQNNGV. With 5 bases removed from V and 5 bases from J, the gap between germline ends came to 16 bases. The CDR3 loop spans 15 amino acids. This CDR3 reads CASSLSAEGDNEQFF. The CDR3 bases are TGTGCCAGCAGCCTCTCGGCGGAGGGAGACAATGAGCAGTTCTTC.

Here the CDR3 reads CASSLTGTGNSPLHF. The DNA for the CDR3 is TGTGCCAGCAGTCTAACCGGGACAGGGAATTCACCCCTCCACTTT. V is TRBV2 and J is TRBJ1-6; 9 positions agree with TRBD1. From germline, CDR1 is SNHLY and CDR2 FYNNEI. The J segment lost 7 bases and the V segment lost 5 bases, leaving 6 bases of the junction unmatched. The CDR3 is made up of 15 amino acids.

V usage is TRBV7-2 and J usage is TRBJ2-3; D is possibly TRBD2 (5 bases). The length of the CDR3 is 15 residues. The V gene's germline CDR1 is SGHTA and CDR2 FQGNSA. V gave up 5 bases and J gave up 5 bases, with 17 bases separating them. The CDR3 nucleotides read TGTGCCAGCAGCAGACCGGAGTACGGGGAAGATACGCAGTATTTT. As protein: CASSRPEYGEDTQYF.

The CDR3 bases are TGTGCCATCAGTGTCAGGGGTGTGGGGGACAATGAGCAGTTCTTC. Translating it yields CAISVRGVGDNEQFF. The rearrangement uses TRBV10-3 and TRBJ2-1, with D maybe TRBD1 (6 bases). This CDR3 has 15 amino acids. Per the germline V gene, CDR1 is ENHRY and CDR2 is SYGVKD. Trimming cost V 4 bases and J 5 bases, with 15 bases left between them.

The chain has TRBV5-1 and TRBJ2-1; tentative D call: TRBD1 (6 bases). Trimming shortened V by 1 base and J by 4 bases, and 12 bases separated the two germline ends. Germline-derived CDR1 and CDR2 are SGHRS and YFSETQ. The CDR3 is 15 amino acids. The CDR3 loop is CASSLLSGAYNEQFF. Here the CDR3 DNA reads TGCGCCAGCAGCTTGCTGTCAGGGGCGTACAATGAGCAGTTCTTC.

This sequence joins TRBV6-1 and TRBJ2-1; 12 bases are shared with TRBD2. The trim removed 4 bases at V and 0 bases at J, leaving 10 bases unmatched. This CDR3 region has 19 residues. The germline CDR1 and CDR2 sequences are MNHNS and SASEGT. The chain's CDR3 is CASSAKLAGGSSSYNEQFF. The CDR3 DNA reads TGTGCCAGCAGTGCAAAACTAGCGGGAGGTTCGAGCTCCTACAATGAGCAGTTCTTC.

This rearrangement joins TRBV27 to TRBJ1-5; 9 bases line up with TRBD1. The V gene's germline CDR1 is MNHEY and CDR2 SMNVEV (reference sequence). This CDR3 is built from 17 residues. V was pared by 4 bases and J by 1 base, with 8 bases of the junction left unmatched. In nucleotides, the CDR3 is TGTGCCAGCAGTTCCTTTGGGGGACAGGGAAGCAATCAGCCCCAGCATTTT. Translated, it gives CASSSFGGQGSNQPQHF.

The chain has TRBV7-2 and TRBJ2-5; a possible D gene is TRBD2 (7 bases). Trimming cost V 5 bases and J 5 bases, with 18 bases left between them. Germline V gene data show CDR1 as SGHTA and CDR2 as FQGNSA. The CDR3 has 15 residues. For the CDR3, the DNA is TGTGCCAGCAGCGTGGGCCTCGGGGGGCGTGAGACCCAGTACTTC. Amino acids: CASSVGLGGRETQYF.

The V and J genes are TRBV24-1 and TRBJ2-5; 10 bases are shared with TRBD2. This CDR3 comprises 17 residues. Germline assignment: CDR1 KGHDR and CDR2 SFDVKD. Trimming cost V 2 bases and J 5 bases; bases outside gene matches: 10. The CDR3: CATSDSSGRVKWETQYF. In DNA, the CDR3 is TGTGCCACCAGTGATTCTAGCGGGAGAGTGAAATGGGAGACCCAGTACTTC.

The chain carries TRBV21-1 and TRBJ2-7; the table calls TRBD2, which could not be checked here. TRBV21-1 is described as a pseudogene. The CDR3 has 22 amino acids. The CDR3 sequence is CASSKLVRSGTSGITPAYEQYF. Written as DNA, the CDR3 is TGTGCCAGCAGCAAATTGGTCCGTTCCGGGACTAGCGGGATCACTCCCGCCTACGAGCAGTACTTC.

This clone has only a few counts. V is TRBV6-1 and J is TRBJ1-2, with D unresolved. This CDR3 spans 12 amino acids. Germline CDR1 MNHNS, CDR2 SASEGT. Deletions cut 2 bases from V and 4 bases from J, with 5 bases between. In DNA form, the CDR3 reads TGTGCCAGCAGTGAAAAAGCCTATGGCTACACCTTC. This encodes CASSEKAYGYTF.

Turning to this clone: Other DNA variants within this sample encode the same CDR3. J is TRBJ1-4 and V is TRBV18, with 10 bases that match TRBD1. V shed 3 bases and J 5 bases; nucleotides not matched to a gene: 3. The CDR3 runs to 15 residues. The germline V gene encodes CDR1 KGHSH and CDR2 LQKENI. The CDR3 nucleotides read TGTGCCAGCTCACCCGGGACAGGGGTGAATGAAAAACTGTTTTTT. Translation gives CASSPGTGVNEKLFF.

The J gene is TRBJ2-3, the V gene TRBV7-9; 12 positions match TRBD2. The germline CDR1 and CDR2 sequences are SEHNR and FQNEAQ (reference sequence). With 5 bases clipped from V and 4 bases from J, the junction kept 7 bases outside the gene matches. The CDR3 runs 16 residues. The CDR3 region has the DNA TGTGCCAGCAGCCCTCCTAGCGGGAGGGCCCCAGATACGCAGTATTTT. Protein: CASSPPSGRAPDTQYF.

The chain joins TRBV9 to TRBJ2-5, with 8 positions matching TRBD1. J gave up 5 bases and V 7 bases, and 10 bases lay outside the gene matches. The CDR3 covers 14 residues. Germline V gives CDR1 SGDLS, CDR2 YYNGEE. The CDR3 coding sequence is TGTGCCAGCGCCGGACAGGGTTTTGCCGAGACCCAGTACTTC. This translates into CASAGQGFAETQYF.

For the CDR3, the DNA is TGTGCCAGCAGCTTGGGACAGACCTACACTGAAGCTTTCTTT. Translation gives CASSLGQTYTEAFF. This sequence joins TRBV5-4 and TRBJ1-1; D might be TRBD1 (5 bases). The germline V gene has CDR1 SGHNT and CDR2 YYREEE (reference sequence). The length of the CDR3 is 14 residues. V was cut by 0 bases and J by 3 bases, with 9 bases left in between.